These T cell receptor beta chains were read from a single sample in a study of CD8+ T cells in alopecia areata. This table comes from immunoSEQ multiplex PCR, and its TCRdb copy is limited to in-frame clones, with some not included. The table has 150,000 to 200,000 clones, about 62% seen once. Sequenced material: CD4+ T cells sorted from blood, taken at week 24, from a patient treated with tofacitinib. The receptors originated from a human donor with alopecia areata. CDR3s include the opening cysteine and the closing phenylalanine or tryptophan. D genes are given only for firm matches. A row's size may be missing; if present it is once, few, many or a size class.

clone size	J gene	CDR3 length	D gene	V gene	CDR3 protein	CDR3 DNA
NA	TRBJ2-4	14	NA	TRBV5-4	CASSPDGAKNIQYF	TGTGCCAGCAGTCCGGACGGCGCCAAAAACATTCAGTACTTC
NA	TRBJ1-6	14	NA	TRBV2	CASSESVSGSPLHF	TGTGCCAGCAGTGAATCTGTATCAGGATCACCCCTCCACTTT
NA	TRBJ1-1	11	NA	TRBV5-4	CASSSPTEAFF	TGTGCCAGCAGCTCCCCCACTGAAGCTTTCTTT
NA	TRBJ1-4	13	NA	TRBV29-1	CSVESGSNEKLFF	TGCAGCGTTGAATCAGGGTCTAATGAAAAACTGTTTTTT
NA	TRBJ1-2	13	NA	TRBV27	CASSFKANYGYTF	TGTGCCAGCAGTTTCAAGGCGAACTATGGCTACACCTTC
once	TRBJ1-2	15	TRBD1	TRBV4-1	CASSLTAQGDYGYTF	TGTGCCAGCAGCCTTACGGCGCAGGGGGACTATGGCTACACCTTC
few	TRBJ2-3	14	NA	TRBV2	CASREGPAVDTQYF	TGTGCCAGCAGGGAGGGACCCGCGGTGGATACGCAGTATTTT
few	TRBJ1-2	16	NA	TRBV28	CASSLSSAGRSYGYTF	TGTGCCAGCAGTTTATCCTCTGCGGGGCGGAGCTATGGCTACACCTTC
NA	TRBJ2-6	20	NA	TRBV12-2	CASRLGAGTSKTSGANVLTF	TGTGCAAGTCGCTTAGGCGCCGGGACTTCTAAAACCTCTGGGGCCAACGTCCTGACTTTC
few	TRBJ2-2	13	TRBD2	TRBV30	CAWRRGGAGELFF	TGTGCCTGGAGGCGGGGGGGGGCCGGGGAGCTGTTTTTT
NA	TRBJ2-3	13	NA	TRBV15	CATSRASTDTQYF	TGTGCCACCAGCAGAGCGTCCACAGATACGCAGTATTTT
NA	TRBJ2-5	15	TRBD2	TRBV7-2	CASSLTAGGPETQYF	TGTGCCAGCAGCTTGACAGCGGGAGGGCCAGAGACCCAGTACTTC
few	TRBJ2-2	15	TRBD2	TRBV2	CASTLAGVVTGELFF	TGTGCCAGCACGCTAGCGGGAGTAGTCACCGGGGAGCTGTTTTTT
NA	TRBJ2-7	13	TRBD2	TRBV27	CASTLPGGEKQYF	TGTGCCAGCACCCTCCCCGGGGGGGAAAAGCAGTACTTC
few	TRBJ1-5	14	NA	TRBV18	CASSPTTGNQPQHF	TGTGCCAGCTCACCAACGACAGGCAATCAGCCCCAGCATTTT
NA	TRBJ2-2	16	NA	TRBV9	CASSVVAGAGAGELFF	TGTGCCAGCAGCGTAGTGGCAGGGGCTGGCGCCGGGGAGCTGTTTTTT
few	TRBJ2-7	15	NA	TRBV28	CASSGGLGAWYEQYF	TGTGCCAGCAGTGGGGGCCTGGGGGCCTGGTACGAGCAGTACTTC
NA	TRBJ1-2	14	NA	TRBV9	CASSVAALNYGYTF	TGTGCCAGCAGCGTAGCGGCCCTGAACTATGGCTACACCTTC
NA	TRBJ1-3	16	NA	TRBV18	CASSTLDSTSGNTIYF	TGTGCCAGCTCAACCCTGGACAGCACTTCTGGAAACACCATATATTTT
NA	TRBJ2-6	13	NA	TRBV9	CASSRAGANVLTF	TGTGCCAGCAGCAGGGCTGGGGCCAACGTCCTGACTTTC
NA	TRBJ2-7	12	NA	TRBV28	CASKRGSYEQYF	TGTGCCAGCAAGAGGGGCTCCTACGAGCAGTACTTC
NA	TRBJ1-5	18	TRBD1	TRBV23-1	CASSQAGQGAGNLQPQHF	TGCGCCAGCAGTCAAGCGGGACAGGGGGCAGGGAATCTTCAGCCCCAGCATTTT
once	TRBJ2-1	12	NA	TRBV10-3	CAISLGVYEQFF	TGTGCCATCAGTTTAGGGGTCTATGAGCAGTTCTTC
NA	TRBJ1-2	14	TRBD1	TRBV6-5	CASSSGQGSFGYTF	TGTGCCAGCAGTTCAGGACAGGGATCGTTTGGCTACACCTTC
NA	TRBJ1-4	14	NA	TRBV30	CAWAEGTGFEKLFF	TGTGCCTGGGCCGAGGGAACAGGCTTTGAAAAACTGTTTTTT
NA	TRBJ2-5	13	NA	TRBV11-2	CASAIDRQETQYF	TGTGCCAGCGCGATCGACAGGCAAGAGACCCAGTACTTC
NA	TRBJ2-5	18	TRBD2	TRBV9	CASSVAASGGQQTETQYF	TGTGCCAGCAGCGTAGCGGCTAGCGGGGGCCAACAGACAGAGACCCAGTACTTC
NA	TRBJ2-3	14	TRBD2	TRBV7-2	CASSISGSGDTQYF	TGTGCCAGCAGCATTAGCGGGAGTGGAGATACGCAGTATTTT
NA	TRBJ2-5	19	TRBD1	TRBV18	CASSPLHRIRDRELETQYF	TGTGCCAGCTCACCGCTTCACCGTATCCGGGACAGGGAGCTTGAGACCCAGTACTTC
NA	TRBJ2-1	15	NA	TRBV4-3	CASSQSPGPGNEQFF	TGCGCCAGCAGCCAGAGTCCGGGACCAGGGAATGAGCAGTTCTTC
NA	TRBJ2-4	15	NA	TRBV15	CATSRGGIAKNIQYF	TGTGCCACCAGCAGAGGGGGTATAGCCAAAAACATTCAGTACTTC
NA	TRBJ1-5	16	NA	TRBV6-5	CASSWTGILGNQPQHF	TGTGCCAGCAGTTGGACGGGGATTTTAGGCAATCAGCCCCAGCATTTT
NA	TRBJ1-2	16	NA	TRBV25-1	CASSEGGRWVNYGYTF	TGTGCCAGCAGTGAAGGGGGGCGCTGGGTAAACTATGGCTACACCTTC
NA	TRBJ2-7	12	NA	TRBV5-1	CASSSPRNEQYF	TGCGCCAGCAGCTCGCCACGAAACGAGCAGTACTTC
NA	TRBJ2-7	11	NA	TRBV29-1	CSAAVGGEQYF	TGCAGCGCCGCCGTGGGGGGCGAGCAGTACTTC
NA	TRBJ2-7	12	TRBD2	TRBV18	CASSVAGDEQYF	TGTGCCAGCTCGGTCGCGGGAGACGAGCAGTACTTC
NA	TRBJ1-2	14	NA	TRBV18	CASSGLKEDYGYTF	TGTGCCAGCTCAGGGCTCAAGGAAGACTATGGCTACACCTTC
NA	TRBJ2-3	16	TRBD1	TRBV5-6	CASSLDGTGGPDTQYF	TGTGCCAGCAGCCTTGACGGGACAGGGGGACCAGATACGCAGTATTTT
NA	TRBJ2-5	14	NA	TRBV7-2	CAGRGGPSQETQYF	TGTGCCGGCAGGGGAGGGCCCAGCCAAGAGACCCAGTACTTC
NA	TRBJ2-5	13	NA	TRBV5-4	CASSPGGRETQYF	TGTGCCAGCAGCCCGGGCGGCCGGGAGACCCAGTACTTC
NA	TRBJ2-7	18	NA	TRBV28	CASSSPTKTAWSSYEQYF	TGTGCCAGCAGTTCCCCGACTAAGACAGCTTGGAGCTCCTACGAGCAGTACTTC
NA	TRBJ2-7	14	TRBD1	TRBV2	CASSAGTGPYEQYF	TGTGCCAGCAGTGCCGGGACAGGTCCCTACGAGCAGTACTTC
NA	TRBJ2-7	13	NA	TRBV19	CASSMSGLYEQYF	TGTGCCAGTAGTATGTCAGGGCTCTACGAGCAGTACTTC
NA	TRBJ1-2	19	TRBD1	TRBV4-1	CASSQDGSLTGGTLYGYTF	TGCGCCAGCAGCCAAGATGGGTCGCTTACAGGGGGCACTCTCTATGGCTACACCTTC
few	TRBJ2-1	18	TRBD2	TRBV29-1	CSVFAGTSGRASYNEQFF	TGCAGCGTTTTCGCAGGGACTAGCGGGAGGGCCTCCTACAATGAGCAGTTCTTC
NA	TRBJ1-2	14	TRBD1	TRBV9	CASSVAQGAEGYTF	TGTGCCAGCAGCGTAGCCCAGGGGGCTGAAGGCTACACCTTC
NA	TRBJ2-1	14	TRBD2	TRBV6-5	CASSSLAGGNEQFF	TGTGCCAGCAGCTCCCTAGCGGGGGGCAATGAGCAGTTCTTC
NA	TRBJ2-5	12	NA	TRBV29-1	CSGKGHQETQYF	TGCAGCGGGAAGGGGCACCAAGAGACCCAGTACTTC
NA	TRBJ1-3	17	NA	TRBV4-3	CASSQDISQNSGNTIYF	TGCGCCAGCAGCCAAGATATCAGTCAGAACTCTGGAAACACCATATATTTT